Listed here are 10 T cell receptor beta chains from one sample, sequenced in a study of blood T cell repertoires in COVID-19 (TCRdb year 2020). Receptor libraries were prepared by the immunoSEQ multiplex PCR assay. TCRdb's version of the immuneACCESS table is confined to in-frame rearrangements and falls short of the full clone set. An unresolved V gene accounts for under half of the shortfall where checked; the remainder is of unknown origin. The sample table contains 200,000 to 300,000 clones; only one count was recorded for just over 85% of them. Around 1.4% of the sample rests with the top ten. The specimen sequenced was peripheral blood. All receptors derive from a man older than 75 with acute or convalescent COVID-19.

CDR3 in DNA: TGTGCCAGTAGTAGTAGCGTCAGTAATGAAAAACTGTTTTTT. It specifies CASSSSVSNEKLFF. The chain combines TRBV19 with TRBJ1-4; no reliable D call. CDR1 is LNHDA, CDR2 SQIVND, per germline (reference sequence). V was trimmed by 4 bases and J by 4 bases, leaving 10 bases between them. This CDR3 has 14 amino acids.

The J gene is TRBJ1-2, the V gene TRBV12-5; 9 nucleotides match TRBD1. The ends lost 3 bases at V and 6 bases at J; junction bases unmatched: 20. Germline CDR1 and CDR2: LGHNT and FRNRAP. CDR3 length: 19 residues. CDR3 loop: CASGFWLRTGVAPLDGYTF. The DNA of the CDR3 is TGTGCTAGTGGTTTCTGGCTTCGGACAGGGGTGGCCCCATTGGATGGCTACACCTTC.

The chain uses TRBV27 and TRBJ2-7; 11 bases match TRBD2. The CDR3 spans 14 residues. The germline V gene has CDR1 MNHEY and CDR2 SMNVEV (reference sequence). V lost 6 bases, J lost 2 bases, and 3 bases stayed unmatched. The CDR3 DNA is TGTGCCAGCAGCCGACTAGCGGGGCCCTACGAGCAGTACTTC. Residues: CASSRLAGPYEQYF.

The chain is built from TRBV5-4 and TRBJ2-2; D is undetermined. Germline values: CDR1 SGHNT, CDR2 YYREEE (reference sequence). V lost 4 bases to trimming and J lost 3 bases, with 13 bases between them. The CDR3 length is 15 residues. The CDR3 region is CASSTVPLDTGELFF. Written as DNA, the CDR3 is TGTGCCAGCAGCACCGTCCCCCTAGACACCGGGGAGCTGTTTTTT.

The chain has TRBV19 and TRBJ1-2; 7 positions agree with TRBD1. The CDR3 is 14 residues long. V dropped 1 base and J dropped 4; count of bases not matched to a gene: 3. Looked up from germline, CDR1 is LNHDA and CDR2 is SQIVND (reference sequence). The CDR3 DNA follows: TGTGCCAGTAGTATAGGCAACAGGGGCTATGGCTACACCTTC. It encodes CASSIGNRGYGYTF.

This chain links TRBV19 with TRBJ1-5, with 7 bases identical to TRBD1. This CDR3 spans 15 amino acids. In germline, CDR1 is LNHDA, CDR2 SQIVND (reference sequence). V trimming: 8 bases; J trimming: 7 bases; junction bases outside the gene matches: 14. CDR3 protein: CASQQGGGGEQPQHF. The CDR3 DNA is TGTGCCAGTCAACAAGGAGGGGGCGGGGAGCAGCCCCAGCATTTT.

Details on this clone: Distinct nucleotide sequences in the sample also encode this CDR3. The chain couples TRBV10-3 to TRBJ1-5; D uncertain. Germline V gene data show CDR1 as ENHRY and CDR2 as SYGVKD. The V end was cut by 0 bases, the J end by 5 bases, with 5 bases between. The CDR3 runs 13 residues. The CDR3 nucleotides read TGTGCCATCAGTGAGTCGGGCGATCAGCCCCAGCATTTT. Translating it yields CAISESGDQPQHF.

The chain is built from TRBV5-4 and TRBJ1-2, with TRBD1 matching over 7 bases. V was clipped by 0 bases and J by 8 bases; unmatched bases: 4. The CDR3 length is 13 residues. Germline assignment: CDR1 SGHNT and CDR2 YYREEE (reference sequence). The CDR3 protein is CASSLARGEGYTF. The CDR3 DNA reads as TGTGCCAGCAGCTTGGCCAGGGGGGAGGGCTACACCTTC.

The chain carries TRBV4-2 and TRBJ2-2; 7 bases agree with TRBD2. The CDR3 length is 15 residues. V shed 1 base and J 10 bases; nucleotides not matched to a gene: 9. Germline V gene data show CDR1 as LGHNA and CDR2 as YNFKEQ. The CDR3 nucleotides read TGTGCCAGCAGCCAAGTTGGAGGGAGGGCCGAGGAGCTGTTTTTT. It encodes CASSQVGGRAEELFF.

This rearrangement joins TRBV6-5 to TRBJ2-1, with 8 bases aligning to TRBD2. The CDR3 contains 15 residues. Germline V gene lookup returns CDR1 MNHEY and CDR2 SVGAGI. V was pared by 6 bases and J by 5 bases, with 9 bases of the junction left unmatched. CDR3 sequence: CASSRGTRSHNEQFF. In DNA form, the CDR3 reads TGTGCCAGCAGCAGAGGGACTAGGTCCCACAATGAGCAGTTCTTC.